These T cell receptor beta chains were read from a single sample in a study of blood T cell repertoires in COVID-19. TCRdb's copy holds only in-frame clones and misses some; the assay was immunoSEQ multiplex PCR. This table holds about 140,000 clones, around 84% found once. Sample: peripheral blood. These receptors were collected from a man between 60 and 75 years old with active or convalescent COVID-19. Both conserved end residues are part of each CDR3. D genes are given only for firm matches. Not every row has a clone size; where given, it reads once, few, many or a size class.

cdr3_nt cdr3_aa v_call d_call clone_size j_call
TGTGCCAGCAGCGGTGGACACTCAACTAATGAAAAACTGTTTTTT CASSGGHSTNEKLFF TRBV13 . . TRBJ1-4
TGTGCCAGCAGTTACTCGTTAGCTACGAACTATGGCTACACCTTC CASSYSLATNYGYTF TRBV6-6 . . TRBJ1-2
TGTGCCAGCAGTTACGACCGGGAGTGGGGTTCCAATGAGCAGTTCTTC CASSYDREWGSNEQFF TRBV27 . . TRBJ2-1
TGCGCCAGCAGCTTGGCCGTTGGGACTAGTTCGTGGAGCGAGCAGTTCTTC CASSLAVGTSSWSEQFF TRBV5-1 TRBD2 . TRBJ2-1
TGTGCCAGCAGTTACCCGACAGCCCAAGTCGGAAACACCATATATTTT CASSYPTAQVGNTIYF TRBV6-6 . once TRBJ1-3
TGTGCCAGCAGCCGCCAGGGGGACGGAGGCTACACCTTC CASSRQGDGGYTF TRBV6-5 TRBD1 . TRBJ1-2
TGTGCCAGCAGTTACTTAGGGGGCACTGAAGCTTTCTTT CASSYLGGTEAFF TRBV6-2/TRBV6-3 . . TRBJ1-1
TGTGCCAGCAGCCGCGACAGGGGTAACACCGGGGAGCTGTTTTTT CASSRDRGNTGELFF TRBV6-5 TRBD1 . TRBJ2-2
TGTGCCAGCAGCACACAGGGAAATCAGCCCCAGCATTTT CASSTQGNQPQHF TRBV7-9 . . TRBJ1-5
TGTGCCAGCAGCGTAGAAACGGGAGTCTACAATGAGCAGTTCTTC CASSVETGVYNEQFF TRBV9 . once TRBJ2-1
TGTGCCAGCAGTACCACTAGCGGGACCTCCTACAATGAGCAGTTCTTC CASSTTSGTSYNEQFF TRBV6-2/TRBV6-3 TRBD2 few TRBJ2-1
TGTGCCAGCAGCTACGGACAGGATCCCCACGAGCAGTACTTC CASSYGQDPHEQYF TRBV5-6 TRBD1 . TRBJ2-7
TGCGCCAGCAGCTGGGCCGGGACAGGGGGCTTTGGCACTGAAGCTTTCTTT CASSWAGTGGFGTEAFF TRBV5-1 TRBD1 . TRBJ1-1
TGTGCCAGCACAACTCTAAAGGGGGTGACGACTCGGAATGAGCAGTTCTTC CASTTLKGVTTRNEQFF TRBV27 . . TRBJ2-1
TGTGCCAGCAGCGGATCGGGTTTGAGCAATCAGCCCCAGCATTTT CASSGSGLSNQPQHF TRBV9 . . TRBJ1-5
TGTGCCAGTACTGCTAGCGGGGTGCCCAATGAGCAGTTCTTC CASTASGVPNEQFF TRBV19 TRBD2 . TRBJ2-1
TGTGCCAGCATCCCACAGGGCGCTGGAAACACCATATATTTT CASIPQGAGNTIYF TRBV7-8 . . TRBJ1-3
TGTGCCAGCAGTTACGCTCTAACAGGGAGACAGCAGTTCTTC CASSYALTGRQQFF TRBV6-2/TRBV6-3 . . TRBJ2-1
TGTGCCAGCAGTTCGGGGGTGCGGGAGACCCAGTACTTC CASSSGVRETQYF TRBV6-2/TRBV6-3 . . TRBJ2-5
TGTGCCAGCAGCTTAGGTAGCACTCCCAACTATGGCTACACCTTC CASSLGSTPNYGYTF TRBV11-2 . . TRBJ1-2
TGTGCCAGCAGTTCCCTAGCGGGGTACGAGCAGTACTTC CASSSLAGYEQYF TRBV6-2/TRBV6-3 TRBD2 . TRBJ2-7
TGTGCCAGCAGACTACCGTACCAAGAGACCCAGTACTTC CASRLPYQETQYF TRBV5-4 . . TRBJ2-5
TGTGCCAGCAGTCTACGGACAGGCCTGGACACCGGGGAGCTGTTTTTT CASSLRTGLDTGELFF TRBV27 TRBD1 . TRBJ2-2
TGTGCCAGCAGCGTAGTAACCCGGGATACGCAGTATTTT CASSVVTRDTQYF TRBV9 . . TRBJ2-3
TGCGCCAGCAGCTTGCTGGGGACTAGCGGGGGGGCCGGGAATGAGCAGTTCTTC CASSLLGTSGGAGNEQFF TRBV5-1 TRBD2 . TRBJ2-1
TGTGCCAGCACCATCGGGACTAGCGAGGTATATACGCAGTATTTT CASTIGTSEVYTQYF TRBV5-4 TRBD2 . TRBJ2-3
TGTGCCAGCAGCCAAGGAAGGGGCGGTTACATTGGAACTAATGAAAAACTGTTTTTT CASSQGRGGYIGTNEKLFF TRBV3-1/TRBV3-2 . . TRBJ1-4
TGCGCCAGCAGGGAACAGGATAGCAATCAGCCCCAGCATTTT CASREQDSNQPQHF TRBV5-1 . . TRBJ1-5
TGCGCCAGCAGCCAAGTGTCCCAGGTTGGTGGCTACACCTTC CASSQVSQVGGYTF TRBV4-3 . once TRBJ1-2